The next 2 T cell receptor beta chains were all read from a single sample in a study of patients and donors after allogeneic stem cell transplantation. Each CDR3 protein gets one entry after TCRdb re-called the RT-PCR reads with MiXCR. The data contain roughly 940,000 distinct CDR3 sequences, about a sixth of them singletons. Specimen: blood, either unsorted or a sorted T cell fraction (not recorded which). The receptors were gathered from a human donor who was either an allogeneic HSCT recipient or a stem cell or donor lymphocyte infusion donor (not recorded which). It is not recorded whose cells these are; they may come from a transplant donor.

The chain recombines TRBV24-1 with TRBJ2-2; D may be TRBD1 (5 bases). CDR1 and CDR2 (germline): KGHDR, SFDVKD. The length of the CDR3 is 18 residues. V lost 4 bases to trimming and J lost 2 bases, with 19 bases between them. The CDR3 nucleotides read TGTGCCACCAGTGACGAAACCTACAGGTCCCGTAACACCGGGGAGCTGTTTTTT. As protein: CATSDETYRSRNTGELFF.

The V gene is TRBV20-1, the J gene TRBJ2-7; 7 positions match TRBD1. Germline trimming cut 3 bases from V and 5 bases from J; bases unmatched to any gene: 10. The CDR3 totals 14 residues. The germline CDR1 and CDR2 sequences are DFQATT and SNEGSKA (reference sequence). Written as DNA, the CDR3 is TGCAGTGCTAGTCAAGGGGGCGCTTGGAACGAGCAGTACTTC. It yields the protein CSASQGGAWNEQYF.